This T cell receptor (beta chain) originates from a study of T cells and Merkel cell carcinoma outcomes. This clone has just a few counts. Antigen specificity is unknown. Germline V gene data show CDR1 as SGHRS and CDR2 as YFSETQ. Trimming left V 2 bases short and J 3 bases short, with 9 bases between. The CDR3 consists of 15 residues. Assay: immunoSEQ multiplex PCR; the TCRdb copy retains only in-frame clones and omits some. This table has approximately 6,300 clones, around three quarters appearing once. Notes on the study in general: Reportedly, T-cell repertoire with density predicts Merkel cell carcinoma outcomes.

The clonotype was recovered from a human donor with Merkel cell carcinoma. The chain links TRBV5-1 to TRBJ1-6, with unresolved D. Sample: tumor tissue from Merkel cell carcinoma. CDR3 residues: CASSFDTNYNSPLHF. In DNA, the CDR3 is TGCGCCAGCAGCTTCGACACAAACTATAATTCACCCCTCCACTTT.